A single sample gave rise to the 6 T cell receptor beta chains below, sequenced in a study of blood T cell repertoires in COVID-19. Measured with immunoSEQ multiplex PCR; TCRdb has only the in-frame clones, and not every one. The data contain 160,000 or so clones, around 89% of them singletons. The sequenced sample consisted of PBMCs or T cells enriched from blood (not recorded which). The receptor set was obtained from a woman aged 50 to 60 who had recovered from COVID-19.

The chain has TRBV19 and TRBJ1-5; 9 bases are shared with TRBD1. In germline, CDR1 is LNHDA, CDR2 SQIVND (reference sequence). The V and J ends lost 5 bases and 5 bases, in that order; junction bases with no gene match: 4. The CDR3 spans 14 residues. This CDR3 reads CASSSGTGYQPQHF. The CDR3 DNA reads TGTGCCAGTAGTTCCGGGACAGGGTATCAGCCCCAGCATTTT.

The V and J genes are TRBV18 and TRBJ2-5, with a possible D match to TRBD2 (6 bases). Germline CDR1 reads KGHSH; CDR2 reads LQKENI. V was shortened by 6 bases and J by 4 bases, with 12 bases between the two germline ends. CDR3 length: 13 amino acids. The CDR3 DNA is TGTGCCAGCTCTCCGACTAGTTTAGAGACCCAGTACTTC. This translates into CASSPTSLETQYF.

The V gene is TRBV5-6, the J gene TRBJ2-1; 7 positions agree with TRBD2. J was trimmed by 0 bases and V by 3 bases; bases with no gene match: 6. This CDR3 has 16 residues. Germline V gene lookup returns CDR1 SGHDT and CDR2 YYEEEE. In DNA form, the CDR3 reads TGTGCCAGCAGCTATGGGGGGGTCAGCTCCTACAATGAGCAGTTCTTC. Its protein is CASSYGGVSSYNEQFF.

This clone was found once. The rearrangement uses TRBV6-5 and TRBJ2-2, with D possibly being TRBD1 (6 bases). With 9 bases removed from V and 0 bases from J, the gap between germline ends came to 14 bases. Germline V gene sequence: CDR1 MNHEY, CDR2 SVGAGI. This CDR3 contains 15 residues. The CDR3: CASRGTRANTGELFF. CDR3 in DNA: TGTGCCAGTAGGGGGACGAGAGCGAACACCGGGGAGCTGTTTTTT.

The V and J genes are TRBV5-1 and TRBJ1-4, with 7 bases lining up with TRBD1. The CDR3 is 15 residues long. With 2 bases clipped from V and 6 bases from J, the junction kept 7 bases outside the gene matches. The germline V gene encodes CDR1 SGHRS and CDR2 YFSETQ. For the CDR3, the DNA is TGCGCCAGCAGCTTCTTCGGGACAGCGGATGAAAAACTGTTTTTT. This translates into CASSFFGTADEKLFF.

The J gene is TRBJ2-3, the V gene TRBV7-6; maybe TRBD2 (6 bases). Germline CDR1 SGHVS, CDR2 FNYEAQ. V lost 1 base, J lost 2 bases, and 13 bases lay in between. The CDR3 loop spans 16 amino acids. The CDR3 sequence: CASSLGRGRTTDTQYF. Here the CDR3 DNA reads TGTGCCAGCAGCTTAGGGAGGGGCAGGACCACAGATACGCAGTATTTT.